This TCR beta chain was recovered during a study of cytomegalovirus exposure and HLA in healthy donors. Broader study findings: Despite most TCR sequences being rare, some public TCRs occurred in many donors.

Concerning this clone itself: Its matching antigen is unknown. Other DNA sequences from this sample encode an identical CDR3 as well.

Trimming pared 6 bases from V and 4 bases from J, leaving 12 bases between. This CDR3 spans 13 amino acids. Germline V gives CDR1 SQVTM, CDR2 ANQGSEA. It was with 60 Vbeta and 13 Jbeta primers that the PCR ran. The protocol was immunoSEQ multiplex PCR, while the TCRdb copy is restricted to in-frame clones and leaves out a portion. The repertoire holds about 110,000 clones, with 74% as singletons. The specimen was PBMCs. This TCR was sampled from a man in his fifties in good health and CMV-seropositive. The chain links TRBV29-1 to TRBJ1-4; D not certain. CDR3 in DNA: TGCAGCGTCGAAAGGACTATTAATGAAAAACTGTTTTTT. Amino acids: CSVERTINEKLFF. Based on the CDR3 plus reference TRBV29-1 and TRBJ1-4, the full variable domain is SAVISQKPSRDICQRGTSLTIQCQVDSQVTMMFWYRQQPGQSLTLIATANQGSEATYESGFVIDKFPISRPNLTFSTLTVSNMSPEDSSIYLCSVERTINEKLFFGSGTQLSVL.